This T cell receptor (beta chain) was obtained from a study of blood T cells in healthy people across ages (dated by TCRdb to the mid-2010s). Notes on the research overall: In model experiments, template switching captured roughly one uniquely barcoded TCR beta cDNA molecule for every two T cells. The study measured age-related changes in TCR beta repertoire diversity using deep sequencing normalized with unique cDNA molecular identifiers. The donors were divided into four age groups: young (average about 16 years), middle-aged (over 35), aged (about 56) and long-lived (roughly 86). To avoid experimental bias, donors of different ages were distributed randomly across sequencing lanes. The study analyzed two additional independent replicas of 1 million unique cDNA reads from the same blood draw for two donors, one aged 18 to 30 and one aged 80 or older.

As concerns this clonotype: Its antigen target is currently unknown. Base qualities are not recorded, but no much larger clone differs from it by a single base.

V lost 5 bases and J lost 0 bases; the stretch between them is 10 bases long. CDR3 length: 13 amino acids, cysteine to phenylalanine. Kept here is only the CDR3 DNA, which spans 39 bases and is read in frame from base 1. Taken from the germline V gene, the CDR1 and CDR2 loops are SQVTM and ANQGSEA. The donors were roughly 40 Caucasian individuals from Russia, aged roughly 6 to 100 years, who were systemically healthy. Each donor gave 8.5 to 10 milliliters of peripheral blood, collected into EDTA-treated Vacutainer tubes. PBMCs were isolated by Ficoll-Paque density-gradient centrifugation, with at least 6 million obtained per sample. Trizol reagent was used to extract total RNA from PBMCs, with at least 5 micrograms per sample. Naive CD45RAhigh/CD27high T cell percentages were measured by flow cytometry on a PBMC aliquot from every donor. Library preparation used 5' RACE. Sequencer: Illumina HiSeq 2500. A second PCR of roughly 7 to 11 cycles was run with a J-beta primer mix and a sample-barcoded 5' primer. A template-switch 5' adaptor carrying 12 random nucleotides introduced a unique molecular identifier onto each TCR beta cDNA molecule. Each sample yielded at least 2.5 million CDR3-containing paired-end reads. All of the RNA was converted into first-strand cDNA using the Mint cDNA synthesis kit, with a TRBC-specific oligonucleotide serving as the primer. After uracil-DNA glycosylase treatment, a first 18-cycle PCR used universal primers M1SS and BC2_uni_R on all cDNA. Per the original workflow: For normalization, 1 million high-quality reads, each with a distinct molecular identifier, were randomly selected from each sample. Reads sharing molecular identifiers were discarded rather than binned into consensus sequences. MiTCR, run with a Q25 quality threshold and the strictest error-elimination algorithm, handled CDR3 identification, clonotype clustering and error correction. A nonparametric unseen species model with Euler transformation was used to estimate a lower bound on total TCR beta diversity. Clones were called with MiXCR by TCRdb after fastp trimmed the public reads at Q25, and only in-frame beta chains were retained. Rows with a matching CDR3 protein are joined into one entry that keeps the most common DNA and genes. The V and J calls reflect TCRdb's pipeline rather than the authors' work. Here the sample has 790,000 or so distinct CDR3 sequences; around 50% occur a single time. Together, the top ten hold about 26% of the sample.

Findings and caveats that apply to the study as a whole: The percentage of naive T cells measured by flow cytometry correlated strongly with observed TCR beta diversity. Observed TCR beta diversity per million T cells fell roughly linearly with age, and a significant reduction was already apparent by age roughly 40. Total diversity estimates from one million sequenced T cells were considered lower bounds and underestimates. Because donor CMV infection status was unknown, age-related changes in expanded clonotypes were potentially confounded. Compared with the aged group, the long-lived group had more naive CD4+ T cells, fewer expanded clones and increased TCR diversity, a pattern suggesting age selection. Conclusive comparison of naive and antigen-experienced compartments was prevented by the profiling of bulk unsorted PBMCs.

What was sequenced was blood. The chain uses TRBV29-1 and TRBJ1-1, and possibly TRBD1, on 5 matching bases. The source is a man aged 35-49 years in good health. The DNA is as follows: TGCAGCGTTTGGGGACTCCTGAACACTGAAGCTTTCTTT. This translates into CSVWGLLNTEAFF. Here the CDR3 is joined to the reference TRBV29-1 and TRBJ1-1 genes, and the full variable domain is: SAVISQKPSRDICQRGTSLTIQCQVDSQVTMMFWYRQQPGQSLTLIATANQGSEATYESGFVIDKFPISRPNLTFSTLTVSNMSPEDSSIYLCSVWGLLNTEAFFGQGTRLTVV.